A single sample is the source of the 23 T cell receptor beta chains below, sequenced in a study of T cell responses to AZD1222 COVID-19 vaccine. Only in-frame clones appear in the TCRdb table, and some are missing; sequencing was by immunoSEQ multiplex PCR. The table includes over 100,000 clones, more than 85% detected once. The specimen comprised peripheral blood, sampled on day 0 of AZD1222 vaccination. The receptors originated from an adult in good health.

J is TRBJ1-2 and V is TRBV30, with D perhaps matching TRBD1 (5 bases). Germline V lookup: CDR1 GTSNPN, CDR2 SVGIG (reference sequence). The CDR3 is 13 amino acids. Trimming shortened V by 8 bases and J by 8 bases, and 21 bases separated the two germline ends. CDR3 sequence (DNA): TGTGCCCGAAGATACCCGGCGGAGGGGGGCTACACCTTC. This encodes CARRYPAEGGYTF.

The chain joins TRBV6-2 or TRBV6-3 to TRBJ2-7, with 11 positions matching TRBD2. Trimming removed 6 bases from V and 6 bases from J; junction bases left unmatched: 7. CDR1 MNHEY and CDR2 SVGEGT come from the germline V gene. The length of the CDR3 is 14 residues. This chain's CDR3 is CASRPSGRILEQYF. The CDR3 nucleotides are TGTGCCAGCAGACCTAGCGGGAGGATCCTCGAGCAGTACTTC.

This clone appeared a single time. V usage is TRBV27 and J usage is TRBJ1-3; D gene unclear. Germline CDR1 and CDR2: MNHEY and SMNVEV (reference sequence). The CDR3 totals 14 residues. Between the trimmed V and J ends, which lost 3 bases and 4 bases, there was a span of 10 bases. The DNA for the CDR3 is TGTGCCAGCAGTTTTAAGGGATTAGGAAACACCATATATTTT. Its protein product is CASSFKGLGNTIYF.

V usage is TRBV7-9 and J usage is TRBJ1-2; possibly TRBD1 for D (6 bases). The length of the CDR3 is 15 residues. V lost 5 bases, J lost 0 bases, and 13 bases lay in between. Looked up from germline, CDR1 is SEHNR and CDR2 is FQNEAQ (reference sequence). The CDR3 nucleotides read TGTGCCAGCAGCCCCGGGACACTAGCTAACTATGGCTACACCTTC. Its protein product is CASSPGTLANYGYTF.

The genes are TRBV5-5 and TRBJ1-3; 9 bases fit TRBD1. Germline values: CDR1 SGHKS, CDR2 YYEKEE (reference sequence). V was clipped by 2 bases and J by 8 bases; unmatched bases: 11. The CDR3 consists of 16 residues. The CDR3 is CASSLIPTGGLDTIYF. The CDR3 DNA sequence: TGTGCCAGCAGCTTAATCCCGACAGGGGGATTAGACACCATATATTTT. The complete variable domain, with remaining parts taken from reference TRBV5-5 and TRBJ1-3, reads DAGVTQSPTHLIKTRGQQVTLRCSPISGHKSVSWYQQVLGQGPQFIFQYYEKEERGRGNFPDRFSARQFPNYSSELNVNALLLGDSALYLCASSLIPTGGLDTIYFGEGSWLTVV.

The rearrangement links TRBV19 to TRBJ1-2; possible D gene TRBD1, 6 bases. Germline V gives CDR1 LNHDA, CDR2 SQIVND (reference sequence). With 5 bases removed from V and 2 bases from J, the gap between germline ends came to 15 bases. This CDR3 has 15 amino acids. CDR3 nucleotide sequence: TGTGCCAGTAGTGCTCCACGACAGGCGAACTATGGCTACACCTTC. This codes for CASSAPRQANYGYTF. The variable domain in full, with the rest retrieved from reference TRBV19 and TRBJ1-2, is DGGITQSPKYLFRKEGQNVTLSCEQNLNHDAMYWYRQDPGQGLRLIYYSQIVNDFQKGDIAEGYSVSREKKESFPLTVTSAQKNPTAFYLCASSAPRQANYGYTFGSGTRLTVV.

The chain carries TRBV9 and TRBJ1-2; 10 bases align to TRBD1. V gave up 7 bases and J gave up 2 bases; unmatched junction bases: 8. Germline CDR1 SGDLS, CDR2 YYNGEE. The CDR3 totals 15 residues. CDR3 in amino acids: CASDRTGQGNYGYTF. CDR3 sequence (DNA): TGTGCCAGCGATAGAACGGGACAGGGGAACTATGGCTACACCTTC.

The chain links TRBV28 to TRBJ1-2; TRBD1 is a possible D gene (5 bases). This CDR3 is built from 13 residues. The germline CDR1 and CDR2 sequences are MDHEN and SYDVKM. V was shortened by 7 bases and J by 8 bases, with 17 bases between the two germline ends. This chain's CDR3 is CASTGGGSWGYTF. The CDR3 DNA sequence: TGTGCCAGCACTGGCGGGGGTTCGTGGGGCTACACCTTC.

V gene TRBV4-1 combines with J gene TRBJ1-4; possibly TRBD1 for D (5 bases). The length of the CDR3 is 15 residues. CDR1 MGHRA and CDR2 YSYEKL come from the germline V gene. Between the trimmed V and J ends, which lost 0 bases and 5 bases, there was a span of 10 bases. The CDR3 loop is CASSQEGLANEKLFF. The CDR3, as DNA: TGCGCCAGCAGCCAAGAGGGACTGGCGAATGAAAAACTGTTTTTT.

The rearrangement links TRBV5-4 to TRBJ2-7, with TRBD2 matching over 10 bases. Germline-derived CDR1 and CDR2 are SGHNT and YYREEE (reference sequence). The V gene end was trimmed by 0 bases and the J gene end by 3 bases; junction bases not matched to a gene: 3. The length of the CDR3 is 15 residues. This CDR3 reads CASSLARTSGYEQYF. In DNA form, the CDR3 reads TGTGCCAGCAGCTTGGCCCGGACTAGCGGCTACGAGCAGTACTTC. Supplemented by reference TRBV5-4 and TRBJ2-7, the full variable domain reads ETGVTQSPTHLIKTRGQQVTLRCSSQSGHNTVSWYQQALGQGPQFIFQYYREEENGRGNFPPRFSGLQFPNYSSELNVNALELDDSALYLCASSLARTSGYEQYFGPGTRLTVT.

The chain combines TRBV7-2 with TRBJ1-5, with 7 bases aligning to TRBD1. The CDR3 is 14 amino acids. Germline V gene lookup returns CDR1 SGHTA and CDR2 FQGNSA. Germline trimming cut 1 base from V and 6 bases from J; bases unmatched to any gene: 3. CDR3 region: CASSLGDSFQPQHF. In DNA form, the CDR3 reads TGTGCCAGCAGCTTAGGGGACAGCTTTCAGCCCCAGCATTTT. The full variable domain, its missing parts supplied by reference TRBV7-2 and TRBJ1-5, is GAGVSQSPSNKVTEKGKDVELRCDPISGHTALYWYRQSLGQGLEFLIYFQGNSAPDKSGLPSDRFSAERTGGSVSTLTIQRTQQEDSAVYLCASSLGDSFQPQHFGDGTRLSIL.

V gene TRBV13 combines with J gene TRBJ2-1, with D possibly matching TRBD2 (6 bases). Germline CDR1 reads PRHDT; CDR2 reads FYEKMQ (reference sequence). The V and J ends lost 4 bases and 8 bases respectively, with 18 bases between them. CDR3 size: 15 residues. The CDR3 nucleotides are TGTGCCAGCAGCTCGGGACTCCCCGGATCGGATGAGCAGTTCTTC. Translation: CASSSGLPGSDEQFF.

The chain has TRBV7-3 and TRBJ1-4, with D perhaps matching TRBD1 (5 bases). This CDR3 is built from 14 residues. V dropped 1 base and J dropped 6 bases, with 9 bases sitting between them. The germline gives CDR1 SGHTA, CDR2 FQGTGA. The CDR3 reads CASSLRGAHEKLFF. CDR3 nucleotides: TGTGCCAGCAGCTTAAGAGGGGCCCATGAAAAACTGTTTTTT.

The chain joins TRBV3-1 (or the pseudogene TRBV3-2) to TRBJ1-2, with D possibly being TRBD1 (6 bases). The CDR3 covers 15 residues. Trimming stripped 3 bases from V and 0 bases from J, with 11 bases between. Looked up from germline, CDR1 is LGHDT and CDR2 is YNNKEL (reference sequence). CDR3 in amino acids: CASSHLQGANYGYTF. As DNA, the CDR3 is TGTGCCAGCAGCCACTTACAGGGTGCTAACTATGGCTACACCTTC.

The CDR3 is CASGSGINQPQHF. The CDR3 nucleotides are TGTGCCAGCGGGTCGGGTATCAATCAGCCCCAGCATTTT. The V call is TRBV7-8, the J call TRBJ1-5; unclear D gene. Trimming removed 8 bases at V and 3 bases at J, with 11 bases between. CDR3 length equals 13 residues. The germline gives CDR1 SGHVS, CDR2 FQNEAQ.

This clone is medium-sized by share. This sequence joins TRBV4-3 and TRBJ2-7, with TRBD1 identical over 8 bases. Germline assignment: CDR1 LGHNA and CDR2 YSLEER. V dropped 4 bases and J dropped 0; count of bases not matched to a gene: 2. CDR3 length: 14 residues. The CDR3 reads CASSRDRGSYEQYF. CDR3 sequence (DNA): TGCGCCAGCAGCCGAGACAGGGGCTCCTACGAGCAGTACTTC.

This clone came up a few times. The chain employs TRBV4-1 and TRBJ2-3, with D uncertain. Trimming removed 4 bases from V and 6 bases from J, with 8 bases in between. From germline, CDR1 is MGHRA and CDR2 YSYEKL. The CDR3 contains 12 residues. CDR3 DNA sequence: TGCGCCAGCAGCCGGAAGACCGATACGCAGTATTTT. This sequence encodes CASSRKTDTQYF.

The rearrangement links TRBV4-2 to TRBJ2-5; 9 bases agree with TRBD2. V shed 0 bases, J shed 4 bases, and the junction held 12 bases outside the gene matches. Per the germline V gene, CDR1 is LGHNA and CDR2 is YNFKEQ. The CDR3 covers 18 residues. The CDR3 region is CASSQEGALAGGGETQYF. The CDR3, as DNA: TGTGCCAGCAGCCAAGAAGGTGCACTAGCGGGCGGCGGAGAGACCCAGTACTTC.

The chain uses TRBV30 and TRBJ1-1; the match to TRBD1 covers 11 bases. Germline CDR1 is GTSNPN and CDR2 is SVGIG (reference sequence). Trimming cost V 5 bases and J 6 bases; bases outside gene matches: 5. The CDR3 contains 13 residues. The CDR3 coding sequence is TGTGCCTGGGGACAGGGGGCGCCGGCTGAAGCTTTCTTT. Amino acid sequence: CAWGQGAPAEAFF. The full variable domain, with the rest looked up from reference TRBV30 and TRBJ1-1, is SQTIHQWPATLVQPVGSPLSLECTVEGTSNPNLYWYRQAAGRGLQLLFYSVGIGQISSEVPQNLSASRPQDRQFILSSKKLLLSDSGFYLCAWGQGAPAEAFFGQGTRLTVV.

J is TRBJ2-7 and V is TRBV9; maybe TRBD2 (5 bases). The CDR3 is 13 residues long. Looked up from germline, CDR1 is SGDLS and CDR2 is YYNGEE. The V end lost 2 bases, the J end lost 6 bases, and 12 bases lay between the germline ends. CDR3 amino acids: CASSVGGVAEQYF. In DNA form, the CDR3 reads TGTGCCAGCAGCGTTGGAGGAGTGGCCGAGCAGTACTTC.

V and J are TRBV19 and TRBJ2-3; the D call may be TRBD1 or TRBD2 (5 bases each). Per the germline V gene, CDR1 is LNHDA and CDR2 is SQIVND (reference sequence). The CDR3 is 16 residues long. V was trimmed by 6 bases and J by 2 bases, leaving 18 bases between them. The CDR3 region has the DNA TGTGCCAGTAGACCATCTAGCCCGGGACCCACAGATACGCAGTATTTT. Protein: CASRPSSPGPTDTQYF.

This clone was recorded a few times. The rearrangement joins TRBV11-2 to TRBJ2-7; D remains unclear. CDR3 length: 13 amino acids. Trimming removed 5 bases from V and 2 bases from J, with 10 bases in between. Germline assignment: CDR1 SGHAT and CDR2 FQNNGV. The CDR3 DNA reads TGTGCCAGCAGCCACTTCGACCCCTACGAGCAGTACTTC. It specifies CASSHFDPYEQYF.

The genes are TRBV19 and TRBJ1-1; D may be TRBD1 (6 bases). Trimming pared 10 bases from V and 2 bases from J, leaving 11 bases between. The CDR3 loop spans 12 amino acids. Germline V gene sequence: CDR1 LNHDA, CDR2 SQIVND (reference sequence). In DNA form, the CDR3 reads TGTGCCACGGGGGGGGGCAACACTGAAGCTTTCTTT. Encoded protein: CATGGGNTEAFF.